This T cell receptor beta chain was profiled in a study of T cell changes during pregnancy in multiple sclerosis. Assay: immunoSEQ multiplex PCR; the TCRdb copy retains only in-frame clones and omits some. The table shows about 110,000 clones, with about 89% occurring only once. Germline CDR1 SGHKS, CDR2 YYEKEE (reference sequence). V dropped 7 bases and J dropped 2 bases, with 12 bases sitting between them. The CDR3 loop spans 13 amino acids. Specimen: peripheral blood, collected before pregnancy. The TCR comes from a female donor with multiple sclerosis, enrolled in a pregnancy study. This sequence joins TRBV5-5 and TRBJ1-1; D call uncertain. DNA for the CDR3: TGTGCCAGCTCCCTGGAGGCAAACACTGAAGCTTTCTTT. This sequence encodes CASSLEANTEAFF.